One and the same sample provided the 2 T cell receptor beta chains below, sequenced in a study of shared clonotypes between healthy human individuals. It was CD45RO-negative cells, positively selected for CCR7, that made up naive CD8 cells, with terminally differentiated effector memory CD45RA+ cells excluded. Sequencing was performed with immunoSEQ multiplex PCR; in TCRdb, only in-frame clones are kept and a portion is missing. The sample carries around 1.9 million clones, 93% recorded once. The sample was naive CD8+ T cells from PBMCs. The receptor set was obtained from a man aged 18 to 29 in good health. Some clones in this sample may be carry-over from other donors' samples.

Comments on this clone: Different DNA sequences within this sample yield the same CDR3. J is TRBJ1-1 and V is TRBV19; TRBD1 might be the D (6 bases). There are 14 residues in the CDR3. The germline gives CDR1 LNHDA, CDR2 SQIVND (reference sequence). Trimming shortened V by 1 base and J by 4 bases, and 10 bases separated the two germline ends. The CDR3 sequence is CASSIVGAGTEAFF. CDR3 DNA sequence: TGTGCCAGTAGTATAGTGGGGGCGGGCACTGAAGCTTTCTTT.

J is TRBJ2-5 and V is TRBV28, with a weak D call TRBD1 (6 bases). The CDR3 is made up of 14 amino acids. Germline V gene data show CDR1 as MDHEN and CDR2 as SYDVKM. V was shortened by 6 bases and J by 1 base, with 12 bases between the two germline ends. CDR3 amino acids: CASSKGTPQETQYF. Written as DNA, the CDR3 is TGTGCCAGCAGCAAAGGGACACCCCAAGAGACCCAGTACTTC.